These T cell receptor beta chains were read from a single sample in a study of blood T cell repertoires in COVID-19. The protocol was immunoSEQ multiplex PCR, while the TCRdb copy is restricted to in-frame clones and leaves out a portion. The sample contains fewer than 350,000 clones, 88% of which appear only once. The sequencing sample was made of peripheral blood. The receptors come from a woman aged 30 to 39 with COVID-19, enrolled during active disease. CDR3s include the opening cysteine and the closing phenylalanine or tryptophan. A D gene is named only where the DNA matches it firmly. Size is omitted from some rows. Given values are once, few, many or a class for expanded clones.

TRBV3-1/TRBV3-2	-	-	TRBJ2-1	CASSQGAGPLNEQFF	TGTGCCAGCAGCCAGGGGGCGGGCCCGCTGAATGAGCAGTTCTTC
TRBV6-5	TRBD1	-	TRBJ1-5	CASSADRASNQPQHF	TGTGCCAGCAGCGCCGACAGGGCGAGCAATCAGCCCCAGCATTTT
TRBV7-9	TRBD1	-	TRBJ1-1	CASSRGGTGVYQAFF	TGTGCCAGCAGCCGCGGGGGGACAGGGGTGTATCAAGCTTTCTTT
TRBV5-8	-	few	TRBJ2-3	CASSLSTETDTQYF	TGTGCCAGCAGCTTATCGACAGAAACAGATACGCAGTATTTT
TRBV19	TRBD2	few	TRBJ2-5	CASSIGTSATVGETQYF	TGTGCCAGTAGTATTGGGACTAGCGCAACTGTCGGGGAGACCCAGTACTTC
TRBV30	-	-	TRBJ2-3	CALTDRNTPTDTQYF	TGTGCCCTCACCGACAGGAACACACCCACAGATACGCAGTATTTT
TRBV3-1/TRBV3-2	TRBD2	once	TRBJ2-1	CASSQTSGGAIEQFF	TGTGCCAGCAGCCAAACTAGCGGGGGGGCTATAGAGCAGTTCTTC
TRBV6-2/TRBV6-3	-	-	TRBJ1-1	CASSGQLNTEAFF	TGTGCCAGCAGTGGGCAGCTGAACACTGAAGCTTTCTTT
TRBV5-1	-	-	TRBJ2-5	CASSLQGQETQYF	TGCGCCAGCAGCTTGCAGGGCCAAGAGACCCAGTACTTC
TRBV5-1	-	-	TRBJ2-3	CASSSEGAASDTQYF	TGCGCCAGCAGCTCGGAAGGGGCAGCCTCAGATACGCAGTATTTT
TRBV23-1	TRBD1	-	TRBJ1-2	CASSQETDRAGYGYTF	TGCGCCAGCAGTCAAGAAACGGACAGGGCGGGCTATGGCTACACCTTC
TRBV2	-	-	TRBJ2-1	CASSDYAGALYNEQFF	TGTGCCAGCAGCGACTACGCGGGGGCCCTATACAATGAGCAGTTCTTC
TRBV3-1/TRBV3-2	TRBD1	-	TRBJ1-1	CASSGDRGTEAFF	TGTGCCAGCAGCGGAGACAGGGGAACTGAAGCTTTCTTT
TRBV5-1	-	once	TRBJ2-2	CASTTDTGELFF	TGCGCCAGCACCACAGACACCGGGGAGCTGTTTTTT
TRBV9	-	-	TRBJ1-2	CASSVLSGGADGYTF	TGTGCCAGCAGCGTTCTTTCGGGGGGCGCGGATGGCTACACCTTC
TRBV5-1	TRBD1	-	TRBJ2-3	CASSPGQGIDTQYF	TGCGCCAGCAGCCCGGGACAGGGGATTGATACGCAGTATTTT
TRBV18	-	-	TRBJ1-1	CASSPYGGWNTEAFF	TGTGCCAGCTCACCTTATGGAGGGTGGAACACTGAAGCTTTCTTT
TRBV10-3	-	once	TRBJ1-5	CAISESGGAEPQHF	TGTGCCATCAGTGAGTCAGGGGGAGCGGAGCCCCAGCATTTT
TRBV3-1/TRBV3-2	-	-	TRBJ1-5	CASSQPPGGPQHF	TGTGCCAGCAGCCAGCCCCCGGGGGGGCCCCAGCATTTT
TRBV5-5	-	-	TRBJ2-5	CASSLSGTETQYF	TGTGCCAGCAGCCTTTCCGGGACTGAAACCCAGTACTTC
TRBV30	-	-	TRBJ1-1	CAWRFRAEAFF	TGTGCCTGGAGATTTCGGGCTGAAGCTTTCTTT
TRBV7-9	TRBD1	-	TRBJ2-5	CASSQLPQGAVTQYF	TGTGCCAGCAGTCAACTCCCGCAGGGGGCTGTGACCCAGTACTTC
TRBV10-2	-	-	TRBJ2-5	CASSDPGGETQYF	TGCGCCAGCAGTGATCCAGGGGGGGAGACCCAGTACTTC
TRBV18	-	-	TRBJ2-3	CASSFSRPPDTQYF	TGTGCCAGCTCATTCTCGAGGCCACCAGATACGCAGTATTTT
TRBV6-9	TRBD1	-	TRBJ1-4	CASRTKTNGQVATNEKLFF	TGTGCCAGCAGAACCAAGACAAACGGACAGGTTGCAACTAATGAAAAACTGTTTTTT
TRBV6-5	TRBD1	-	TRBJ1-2	CASRQGGYGYTF	TGTGCCAGCAGACAGGGGGGGTATGGCTACACCTTC
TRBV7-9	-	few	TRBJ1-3	CASSSTGNTIYF	TGTGCCAGCAGCTCTACTGGAAACACCATATATTTT
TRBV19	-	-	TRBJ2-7	CASSIGEEFPYEQYF	TGTGCCAGTAGTATCGGGGAGGAATTTCCCTACGAGCAGTACTTC
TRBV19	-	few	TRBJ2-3	CASSILLTTGRTDTQYF	TGTGCCAGTAGTATCCTCCTCACGACAGGCCGCACAGATACGCAGTATTTT
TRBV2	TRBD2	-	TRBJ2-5	CASSGSGVVETQYF	TGTGCCAGCAGCGGTAGCGGGGTCGTCGAGACCCAGTACTTC
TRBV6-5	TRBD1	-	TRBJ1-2	CASRSTGGQNGYTF	TGTGCCAGCAGATCGACAGGGGGTCAAAATGGCTACACCTTC
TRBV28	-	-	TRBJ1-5	CASSLPGRAGQPQHF	TGTGCCAGCAGTTTACCAGGCAGGGCAGGGCAGCCCCAGCATTTT
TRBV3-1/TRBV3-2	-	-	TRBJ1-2	CASSSVGGYGYTF	TGTGCCAGCAGCTCCGTAGGGGGTTATGGCTACACCTTC
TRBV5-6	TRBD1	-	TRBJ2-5	CASSGQGYQETQYF	TGTGCCAGCAGCGGACAGGGGTACCAAGAGACCCAGTACTTC
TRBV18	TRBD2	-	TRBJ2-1	CASSVPGLGINEQFF	TGTGCCAGCTCAGTCCCGGGACTAGGGATCAATGAGCAGTTCTTC
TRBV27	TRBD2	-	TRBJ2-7	CASSPGLAPYEQYF	TGTGCCAGCAGCCCGGGACTAGCGCCCTACGAGCAGTACTTC
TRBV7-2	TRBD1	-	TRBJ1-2	CASSPQRGQGYGYTF	TGTGCCAGCAGCCCGCAGCGCGGACAGGGTTATGGCTACACCTTC
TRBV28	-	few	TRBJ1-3	CASSRPGRNTIYF	TGTGCCAGCAGTCGGCCAGGAAGAAACACCATATATTTT
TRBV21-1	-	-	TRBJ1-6	CASSRRKTGINSPLHF	TGTGCCAGCAGCAGACGGAAGACAGGGATTAATTCACCCCTCCACTTT
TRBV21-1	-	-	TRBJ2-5	CASRILAGSLFGETQYF	TGTGCCAGCAGAATACTAGCGGGGAGCCTTTTTGGGGAGACCCAGTACTTC
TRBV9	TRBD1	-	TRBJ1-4	CASSARTGGGNEKLFF	TGTGCCAGCAGCGCCCGGACAGGGGGAGGTAATGAAAAACTGTTTTTT
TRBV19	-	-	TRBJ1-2	CASSNRVDGYTF	TGTGCCAGTAGTAACAGGGTGGATGGCTACACCTTC